The source of this T cell receptor (beta chain) is a study of beta chain features in type 1 diabetes. Whole-study findings and limits: Patients with Type 1 diabetes showed moderately but significantly shorter TCRB CDR3s in all four CD4+ subsets.

Sorting of CD4+ naive, central memory, regulatory and stem cell-like memory cells was performed via CD45RO/CCR7/CD25/CD127/CD95/CD27. The authors reverse transcribed all of the isolated RNA, so sequencing captured expressed TCRB transcripts. TCRdb's copy holds only in-frame clones and misses some; the assay was immunoSEQ multiplex PCR. This repertoire shows approximately 250,000 clones, roughly 17% found once; its top ten account for about 0.078%. The CDR3 is 15 residues long. In germline, CDR1 is LGHNA, CDR2 YNFKEQ. V dropped 2 bases and J dropped 8; count of bases not matched to a gene: 8. This clone was picked up a small number of times. The antigen is undetermined.

This TCR derives from a man between 25 and 39 years old with type 1 diabetes. Sequencing used naive CD4+ T cells from blood. J is TRBJ1-4 and V is TRBV4-2, with 7 bases that match TRBD1. The chain's CDR3 is CASSQPDRVVEKLFF. CDR3 coding DNA: TGTGCCAGCAGCCAACCTGACAGGGTTGTCGAAAAACTGTTTTTT.